This note documents a single TCR beta chain sequence. The sample comes from a study of T cell responses to AZD1222 COVID-19 vaccine. Clones were sequenced by immunoSEQ multiplex PCR, and TCRdb holds only the in-frame ones, with some missing. The sample yields some 170,000 clones, about 87% seen once. This clonotype was sampled from an adult who received the MenACWY meningococcal vaccine as a control. The source was peripheral blood, collected 28 days after the second dose of the MenACWY control vaccine.

This CDR3 is CASSGGTRSYEQYF. For the CDR3, the DNA is TGCGCCAGCAGCGGGGGGACTAGAAGCTACGAGCAGTACTTC. The chain carries TRBV5-1 and TRBJ2-7, with 8 bases aligning to TRBD2. From germline, CDR1 is SGHRS and CDR2 YFSETQ. V shed 4 bases, J shed 3 bases, and the junction held 6 bases outside the gene matches. This CDR3 has 14 residues.